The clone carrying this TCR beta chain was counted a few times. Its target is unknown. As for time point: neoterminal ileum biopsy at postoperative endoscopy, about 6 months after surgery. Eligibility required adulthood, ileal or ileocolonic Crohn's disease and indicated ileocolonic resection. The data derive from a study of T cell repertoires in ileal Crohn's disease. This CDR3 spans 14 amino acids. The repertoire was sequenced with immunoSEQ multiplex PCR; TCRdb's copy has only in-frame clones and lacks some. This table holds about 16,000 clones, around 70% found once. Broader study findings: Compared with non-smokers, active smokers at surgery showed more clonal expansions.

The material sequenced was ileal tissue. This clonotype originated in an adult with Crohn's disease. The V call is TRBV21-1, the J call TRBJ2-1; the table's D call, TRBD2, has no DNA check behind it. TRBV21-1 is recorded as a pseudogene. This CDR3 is CATGLAGVEDEQFF. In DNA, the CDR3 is TGTGCCACTGGACTAGCGGGAGTCGAGGATGAGCAGTTCTTC.